These T cell receptor beta chains were read from a single sample in a study of blood T cell repertoires in COVID-19. Using immunoSEQ multiplex PCR, the repertoire was profiled, and TCRdb retains in-frame clones only, with some absent. The data contain some 170,000 clones, over 80% of them seen just once; the ten biggest clones take up roughly 9.5%. Sequenced sample: peripheral blood. The receptors originated from an elderly woman with active or convalescent COVID-19. Both conserved end residues are part of each CDR3. A D gene is named only where the DNA matches it firmly. Where a row states a size, it is once, few, many or the class of an expanded clone; other rows omit it.

TRBJ1-4,TRBV12-3/TRBV12-4,.,11,.,TGTGCCAGCAGTCAGACTGGAAAACTGTTTTTT,CASSQTGKLFF
TRBJ1-4,TRBV7-2,.,15,once,TGTGCCAGCAGTCAACGGAGTGGGACTAATGAAAAACTGTTTTTT,CASSQRSGTNEKLFF
TRBJ2-7,TRBV3-1/TRBV3-2,.,15,.,TGTGCCAGCAGCCAGTCCCCCAGCGGGTCCTACGAGCAGTACTTC,CASSQSPSGSYEQYF
TRBJ1-3,TRBV10-3,.,17,.,TGTGCCATCAGTCCCGCGACAGATTCTTTCTCTGGAAACACCATATATTTT,CAISPATDSFSGNTIYF
TRBJ1-2,TRBV5-6,TRBD1,16,.,TGTGCCAGCAGCTCTGACAGGGGCGTACTCAACTATGGCTACACCTTC,CASSSDRGVLNYGYTF
TRBJ1-1,TRBV7-9,.,13,.,TGTGCTAGCAGCTTTCCAGGTGACACTGAAGCTTTCTTT,CASSFPGDTEAFF
TRBJ1-1,TRBV28,.,14,few,TGTGCCAGCAGTTTCGGGGGTGGGTACACTGAAGCTTTCTTT,CASSFGGGYTEAFF
TRBJ1-1,TRBV7-7,.,13,.,TGTGCTAGCAGCTTTGCCGGGGGAACTGAAGCTTTCTTT,CASSFAGGTEAFF
TRBJ2-7,TRBV6-5,TRBD1,13,.,TGTGCCAGCAACCCGGGACAGTCCTACGAGCAGTACTTC,CASNPGQSYEQYF
TRBJ1-1,TRBV6-4,.,13,.,TGTGCCAGCAGGTTACAGGGCCCTGGTGAAGCTTTCTTT,CASRLQGPGEAFF
TRBJ1-2,TRBV12-3/TRBV12-4,.,13,.,TGTGCCAGCAGGGAACAGGGTAGCTATGGCTACACCTTC,CASREQGSYGYTF
TRBJ2-1,TRBV5-8,.,15,.,TGTGCCAGCACCATCCTCGGGCGGGGCGGCGGTGAGCAGTTCTTC,CASTILGRGGGEQFF
TRBJ2-7,TRBV11-2,.,17,once,TGTGCCAGCAGCTCCGGTGCGGACAGCGATCTTCCCTACGAGCAGTACTTC,CASSSGADSDLPYEQYF
TRBJ2-3,TRBV2,.,15,.,TGTGCCAGCAGTGAAAAGTCACAGAGCACAGATACGCAGTATTTT,CASSEKSQSTDTQYF
TRBJ2-1,TRBV20-1,TRBD2,16,.,TGCAGTGCTAGTTCTAGCGGGGGGGTATTTTACAATGAGCAGTTCTTC,CSASSSGGVFYNEQFF
TRBJ2-7,TRBV7-2,TRBD2,14,.,TGTGCCCCTGCGGGGGGGGGCCCTTCCTACGAGCAGTACTTC,CAPAGGGPSYEQYF
TRBJ1-4,TRBV7-2,TRBD1,15,.,TGTGCCAGCAGCTCATACAGGGGGCGTAGTGAAAAACTGTTTTTT,CASSSYRGRSEKLFF
TRBJ1-2,TRBV19,.,14,.,TGTGCCAGTAGTATAGGGACAAATTCCTATGGCTACACCTTC,CASSIGTNSYGYTF
TRBJ2-7,TRBV5-5,TRBD2,16,.,TGTGCCAGCAGCCGTACTAGCGGGGGGGCCTACTACGAGCAGTACTTC,CASSRTSGGAYYEQYF
TRBJ1-1,TRBV5-8,.,13,few,TGTGCCAGCGGCTCGTGGGGGGGGACTGAAGCTTTCTTT,CASGSWGGTEAFF
TRBJ2-7,TRBV5-6,.,13,once,TGTGCCAGCAGCCCAGGTAAAAGGTACGAGCAGTACTTC,CASSPGKRYEQYF
TRBJ1-2,TRBV11-2,TRBD1,16,.,TGTGCCAGCACAGGTCTGGACAGGGGACTTAACTATGGCTACACCTTC,CASTGLDRGLNYGYTF
TRBJ1-6,TRBV10-3,.,16,.,TGTGCCATCAGTGAAAATCCCTCCTCCTATAATTCACCCCTCCACTTT,CAISENPSSYNSPLHF
TRBJ2-4,TRBV6-2/TRBV6-3,.,16,.,TGTGCCAGCAGCAGAGACAGTGGGCCTTCCAAAAACATTCAGTACTTC,CASSRDSGPSKNIQYF
TRBJ1-5,TRBV12-5,TRBD1,15,.,TGTGCTAGTGGTCCCGGGACAGGGGGCGATCAGCCCCAGCATTTT,CASGPGTGGDQPQHF
TRBJ2-5,TRBV5-1,TRBD2,16,.,TGCGCCAGCAGCTTTTTGGCTAGCGGGGGGGAAGAGACCCAGTACTTC,CASSFLASGGEETQYF
TRBJ1-6,TRBV19,.,16,.,TGTGCCAGTAGTATTGGGGGCAGCTCCTATAATTCACCCCTCCACTTT,CASSIGGSSYNSPLHF
TRBJ2-1,TRBV7-2,TRBD1,15,.,TGTGCCAGCAGCCGTGACAGGGGGATTTATTATGAGCAGTTCTTC,CASSRDRGIYYEQFF
TRBJ2-2,TRBV11-2,.,14,once,TGTGCCAGCAGCCTAGAAGGGGTCGGCGGGGAGCTGTTTTTT,CASSLEGVGGELFF
TRBJ1-6,TRBV9,.,12,.,TGTGCCAGCAGCGTTAATAATTCACCCCTCCACTTT,CASSVNNSPLHF
TRBJ2-1,TRBV10-3,TRBD2,16,once,TGTGCCACCTCCGTATTTAGCGGGGGGGCGATGGATGAGCAGTTCTTC,CATSVFSGGAMDEQFF
TRBJ2-1,TRBV27,TRBD2,16,few,TGTGCCAGCAGCCCCGGACTAGCGGGGGGATACAATGAGCAGTTCTTC,CASSPGLAGGYNEQFF
TRBJ2-3,TRBV4-3,.,14,.,TGCGCCAGCAGCCTAAACAGGGGCACAGATACGCAGTATTTT,CASSLNRGTDTQYF
TRBJ1-2,TRBV4-2,.,15,.,TGTGCCAGCAGCCAAGATGGGGCCCCAGGGTATGGCTACACCTTC,CASSQDGAPGYGYTF
TRBJ1-6,TRBV6-5,TRBD1,15,.,TGTGCCAGCAGTCCACAAGGGACAGAGATTTCACCCCTCCACTTT,CASSPQGTEISPLHF
TRBJ1-1,TRBV7-9,.,14,.,TGTGCCAGCACCAAAACGCAGGGGTACACTGAAGCTTTCTTT,CASTKTQGYTEAFF
TRBJ1-2,TRBV10-3,TRBD1,14,.,TGTGCCATCAGTCCTTTTGACAGGGGGCTTGGCTACACCTTC,CAISPFDRGLGYTF
TRBJ2-1,TRBV19,TRBD2,15,few,TGTGCCAGTAGGAAGACTAGCGGGGGGGCGGGTGAGCAGTTCTTC,CASRKTSGGAGEQFF
TRBJ1-2,TRBV30,.,14,.,TGTGCCTGGACAAGGACATTACCCACCGGGGGCTACACCTTC,CAWTRTLPTGGYTF
TRBJ1-4,TRBV27,.,16,.,TGTGCCAGCAGTTTGAGGGTAGGGGGTTTGGGTGAAAAACTGTTTTTT,CASSLRVGGLGEKLFF
TRBJ2-4,TRBV18,TRBD1,19,.,TGTGCCAGCTCACTCGCCGGGACAGGGGGTTCCATAGCCAAAAACATTCAGTACTTC,CASSLAGTGGSIAKNIQYF
TRBJ1-6,TRBV6-4,.,15,.,TGTGCCAGCAGTGACTCTCCCCTACCGAATTCACCCCTCCACTTT,CASSDSPLPNSPLHF
TRBJ2-3,TRBV7-9,TRBD1,15,.,TGTGCCAGCAGCACCAGACAGGGGGCAACAGATACGCAGTATTTT,CASSTRQGATDTQYF
TRBJ1-4,TRBV12-5,TRBD1,12,.,TGTGCTCGGCGGACAGGGGGCGGGAAACTGTTTTTT,CARRTGGGKLFF
TRBJ1-2,TRBV27,TRBD1,16,.,TGTGCCAGCAGTTTACGACCCGGGACAGGGGGAACTGGCTACACCTTC,CASSLRPGTGGTGYTF
TRBJ1-1,TRBV27,.,18,.,TGTGCCAGCAGTTTATCTTTAACACAGGGCGAAATTGACACTGAAGCTTTCTTT,CASSLSLTQGEIDTEAFF
TRBJ1-5,TRBV4-2,.,15,few,TGTGCCAGCAGCCATAGCGGGGGTAGCAATCAGCCCCAGCATTTT,CASSHSGGSNQPQHF
TRBJ1-5,TRBV19,TRBD1,14,once,TGTGCCAGCGAAAGACAGGGGCGCAATCAGCCCCAGCATTTT,CASERQGRNQPQHF
TRBJ2-1,TRBV27,TRBD1,16,.,TGTGCCAGCAGTTTATATCAGGGACAGGGGGTTAGTGAGCAGTTCTTC,CASSLYQGQGVSEQFF
TRBJ1-2,TRBV19,TRBD1,14,.,TGTGCCAGTAGAGGGGTGGACAGGGCCTATGGCTACACCTTC,CASRGVDRAYGYTF
TRBJ1-4,TRBV29-1,.,14,.,TGCAGCGTTGAAGATGGGGGGGCTAATGAAAAACTGTTTTTT,CSVEDGGANEKLFF
TRBJ2-1,TRBV18,TRBD2,15,.,TGTGCCAGCTCACCACCAGGGACTAAAGACAATGAGCAGTTCTTC,CASSPPGTKDNEQFF
TRBJ1-1,TRBV2,.,13,.,TGTGCCAGCAGTGTGACAATTAACACTGAAGCTTTCTTT,CASSVTINTEAFF